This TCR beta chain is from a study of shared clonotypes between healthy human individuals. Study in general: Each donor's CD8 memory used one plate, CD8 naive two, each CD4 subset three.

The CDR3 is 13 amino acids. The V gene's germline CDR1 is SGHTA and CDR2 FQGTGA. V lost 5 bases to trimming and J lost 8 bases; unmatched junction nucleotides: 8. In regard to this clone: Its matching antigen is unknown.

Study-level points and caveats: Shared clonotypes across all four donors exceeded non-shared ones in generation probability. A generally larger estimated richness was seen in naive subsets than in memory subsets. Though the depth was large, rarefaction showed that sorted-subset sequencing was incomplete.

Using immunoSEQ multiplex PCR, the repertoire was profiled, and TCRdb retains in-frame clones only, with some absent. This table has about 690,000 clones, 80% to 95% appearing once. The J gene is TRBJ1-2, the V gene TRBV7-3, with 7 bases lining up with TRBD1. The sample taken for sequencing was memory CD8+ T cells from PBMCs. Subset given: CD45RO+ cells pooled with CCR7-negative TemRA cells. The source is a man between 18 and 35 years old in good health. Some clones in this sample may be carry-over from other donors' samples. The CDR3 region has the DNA TGTGCCAGCAGCGACGGGGCAGGGGGAGGCTACACCTTC. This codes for CASSDGAGGGYTF.